The 30 T cell receptor beta chains reported below all come from one sample, sequenced in a study of T cell responses to AZD1222 COVID-19 vaccine. The protocol was immunoSEQ multiplex PCR, while the TCRdb copy is restricted to in-frame clones and leaves out a portion. This sample has some 42,000 clones, with over 80% found just once. The sequences come from peripheral blood, collected 28 days after the second AZD1222 dose. The receptor source for this set is an adult who received the AZD1222 COVID-19 vaccine.

The CDR3 sequence is CASSSRGYNEQFF. In nucleotides, the CDR3 is TGTGCCAGTAGTTCAAGGGGCTACAATGAGCAGTTCTTC. The rearrangement uses TRBV19 and TRBJ2-1, with a weak D call TRBD1 (5 bases). Germline V lookup: CDR1 LNHDA, CDR2 SQIVND (reference sequence). V was clipped by 5 bases and J by 3 bases, with 8 bases between them. The length of the CDR3 is 13 residues.

Only one count was recorded for this clone. This rearrangement joins TRBV7-9 to TRBJ1-2; unclear D gene. The CDR3 is made up of 13 amino acids. Germline V gene data show CDR1 as SEHNR and CDR2 as FQNEAQ (reference sequence). V lost 4 bases to trimming and J lost 5 bases, with 11 bases between them. Here the CDR3 reads CASSSNGLYGYTF. CDR3 coding DNA: TGTGCCAGCAGCTCTAACGGGCTTTATGGCTACACCTTC.

The sample holds a few counts of this clone. DNA of the CDR3: TGCGCCAGCACGTCTGACCGGGGGGGACGCTACAATGAGCAGTTCTTC. Translated, it gives CASTSDRGGRYNEQFF. This chain joins TRBV10-2 and TRBJ2-1, with 8 bases identical to TRBD2. This CDR3 region has 16 residues. The ends lost 7 bases at V and 3 bases at J; junction bases unmatched: 11. CDR1 WSHSY and CDR2 SAAADI come from the germline V gene.

The chain carries TRBV7-9 and TRBJ1-6, with a tentative D call TRBD1 (5 bases). Germline CDR1 is SEHNR and CDR2 is FQNEAQ (reference sequence). V was cut by 5 bases and J by 0 bases, with 11 bases left in between. The CDR3 has 16 amino acids. In nucleotides, the CDR3 is TGTGCCAGCAGCCCCCCAGGGTCCTCCTATAATTCACCCCTCCACTTT. It encodes CASSPPGSSYNSPLHF. The full variable domain, with the rest looked up from reference TRBV7-9 and TRBJ1-6, is DTGVSQNPRHKITKRGQNVTFRCDPISEHNRLYWYRQTLGQGPEFLTYFQNEAQLEKSRLLSDRFSAERPKGSFSTLEIQRTEQGDSAMYLCASSPPGSSYNSPLHFGNGTRLTVT.

This CDR3 reads CASRVAADTQYF. As DNA, the CDR3 is TGTGCCAGCAGGGTAGCGGCGGATACGCAGTATTTT. The chain has TRBV28 and TRBJ2-3, with a weak D call TRBD2 (6 bases). Germline CDR1 reads MDHEN; CDR2 reads SYDVKM. CDR3 length: 12 residues. Trimming removed 6 bases at V and 6 bases at J, with 10 bases between.

This clone was picked up one time. V gene TRBV19 combines with J gene TRBJ1-4; D is uncertain. The ends were cut back, 10 bases at V and 8 bases at J, with 11 bases in the middle. The CDR3 loop spans 11 amino acids. Germline values: CDR1 LNHDA, CDR2 SQIVND (reference sequence). CDR3 sequence: CATGPREKLFF. The CDR3 bases are TGTGCCACCGGTCCTAGGGAAAAACTGTTTTTT.

The chain joins TRBV10-3 to TRBJ2-1, with 12 positions matching TRBD2. The CDR3 totals 14 residues. Germline V lookup: CDR1 ENHRY, CDR2 SYGVKD. Trimming at V came to 6 bases and at J to 6 bases, leaving 3 bases not matched to a gene. The DNA of the CDR3 is TGTGCCATCAGGAGGACTAGCGGGGCCAATGAGCAGTTCTTC. This encodes CAIRRTSGANEQFF.

This chain links TRBV5-1 with TRBJ2-1; 9 nucleotides line up with TRBD1. Germline trimming cut 4 bases from V and 9 bases from J; bases unmatched to any gene: 8. The CDR3 is 14 residues long. Germline values: CDR1 SGHRS, CDR2 YFSETQ. The DNA of the CDR3 is TGCGCCAGCAGCCAACCGGGACAGGGAGGTGAGCAGTTCTTC. It is translated as CASSQPGQGGEQFF.

This chain joins TRBV4-1 and TRBJ1-3, with D uncertain. The CDR3 is made up of 13 amino acids. V was pared by 0 bases and J by 9 bases, with 9 bases between. Germline V gene data show CDR1 as MGHRA and CDR2 as YSYEKL. The CDR3 is CASSQDQAITIYF. CDR3 nucleotides: TGCGCCAGCAGCCAAGATCAAGCGATCACCATATATTTT.

J is TRBJ2-3 and V is TRBV2; the match to TRBD2 covers 10 bases. CDR1 and CDR2 (germline): SNHLY, FYNNEI. The CDR3 loop spans 17 amino acids. Trimming at V came to 0 bases and at J to 1 base, leaving 4 bases not matched to a gene. Here the CDR3 reads CASSEAWLAGGTDTQYF. As DNA, the CDR3 is TGTGCCAGCAGTGAAGCGTGGCTAGCGGGGGGCACAGATACGCAGTATTTT.

The chain links TRBV6-2 or TRBV6-3 to TRBJ2-6; D might be TRBD2 (5 bases). Per the germline V gene, CDR1 is MNHEY and CDR2 is SVGEGT. The CDR3 sequence is 16 residues long. The germline V and J ends were trimmed by 0 bases and 4 bases, with 10 bases remaining between them. The CDR3 reads CASSYSRASGANVLTF. The CDR3 nucleotides read TGTGCCAGCAGTTACTCGAGGGCTTCGGGGGCCAACGTCCTGACTTTC.

This chain links TRBV30 with TRBJ2-5, with D possibly matching TRBD1 (7 bases). In germline, CDR1 is GTSNPN, CDR2 SVGIG (reference sequence). Trimming cost V 4 bases and J 5 bases, with 11 bases left between them. The length of the CDR3 is 12 residues. The CDR3 coding sequence is TGTGCCTGGAAGGCAGGGGGGGAGACCCAGTACTTC. Translated: CAWKAGGETQYF.

J is TRBJ2-7 and V is TRBV19, with D perhaps matching TRBD1 or TRBD2 (6 bases each). The V gene lost 6 bases and the J gene lost 6 bases, with 21 bases spanning the gap. CDR1 and CDR2 from the germline V gene are LNHDA and SQIVND (reference sequence). The CDR3 covers 15 residues. CDR3 sequence: CASSRQANTGSEQYF. Here the CDR3 DNA reads TGTGCCAGTAGCAGACAGGCAAACACCGGGAGCGAGCAGTACTTC.

J is TRBJ1-5 and V is TRBV10-2, with 7 positions matching TRBD1. CDR1 and CDR2 (germline): WSHSY, SAAADI. V lost 6 bases to trimming and J lost 8 bases; unmatched junction nucleotides: 13. CDR3 length: 15 amino acids. The DNA for the CDR3 is TGCGCCAGCAGCGAGGACAGGTGGGGAAGGGAGCCCCAGCATTTT. Its protein product is CASSEDRWGREPQHF.

This clone occurred a few times. The chain has TRBV6-5 and TRBJ1-1; no definite D call. V was trimmed by 2 bases and J by 1 base, leaving 2 bases between them. CDR3 length: 12 residues. Germline assignment: CDR1 MNHEY and CDR2 SVGAGI. CDR3 sequence reads: CASSYPNTEAFF. The CDR3 coding sequence is TGTGCCAGCAGTTACCCGAACACTGAAGCTTTCTTT.

This clone was detected only once. The V call is TRBV19, the J call TRBJ2-1; D call uncertain. V was clipped by 6 bases and J by 0 bases, with 15 bases between them. CDR3 length: 16 amino acids. The germline CDR1 and CDR2 sequences are LNHDA and SQIVND (reference sequence). The CDR3 is CASSQDAWSSYNEQFF. Here the CDR3 DNA reads TGTGCCAGTAGCCAGGACGCCTGGAGCTCCTACAATGAGCAGTTCTTC.

The chain has TRBV7-9 and TRBJ1-2; TRBD1 is a possible D gene (6 bases). Germline V gene sequence: CDR1 SEHNR, CDR2 FQNEAQ (reference sequence). The CDR3 is 15 amino acids. Trimming cost V 6 bases and J 0 bases, with 14 bases left between them. The CDR3 region has the DNA TGTGCCAGCAGTCGCGACAGGAAAGCTAACTATGGCTACACCTTC. Residues: CASSRDRKANYGYTF.

The chain carries TRBV19 and TRBJ2-1; D may match TRBD1 or TRBD2 (6 bases each). Trimming removed 4 bases at V and 6 bases at J, with 13 bases between. The CDR3 loop spans 14 amino acids. CDR1 is LNHDA, CDR2 SQIVND, per germline (reference sequence). The CDR3 DNA sequence: TGTGCCAGTAGTAAACCGGGGGCCTTCAATGAGCAGTTCTTC. Translating it yields CASSKPGAFNEQFF.

The rearrangement links TRBV19 to TRBJ1-5; unclear D gene. Germline V gene sequence: CDR1 LNHDA, CDR2 SQIVND (reference sequence). The CDR3 runs to 15 residues. Trimming stripped 8 bases from V and 3 bases from J, with 17 bases between. The CDR3 protein is CASSLLGRNNQPQHF. Here the CDR3 DNA reads TGTGCCAGTTCTCTCCTAGGACGGAACAATCAGCCCCAGCATTTT. Drawing the rest from reference TRBV19 and TRBJ1-5, the complete variable domain is DGGITQSPKYLFRKEGQNVTLSCEQNLNHDAMYWYRQDPGQGLRLIYYSQIVNDFQKGDIAEGYSVSREKKESFPLTVTSAQKNPTAFYLCASSLLGRNNQPQHFGDGTRLSIL.

V gene TRBV5-6 combines with J gene TRBJ2-5; D might be TRBD2 (6 bases). This CDR3 is built from 16 residues. V was clipped by 1 base and J by 2 bases, with 15 bases between them. Germline CDR1 reads SGHDT; CDR2 reads YYEEEE. As DNA, the CDR3 is TGTGCCAGCAGCTTGAAATTCCTCGGGGGTCAAGAGACCCAGTACTTC. Its translation is CASSLKFLGGQETQYF.

The V call is TRBV12-3 or TRBV12-4, the J call TRBJ1-2; a weak D match, TRBD1 (5 bases). The CDR3 is 13 residues long. The V gene lost 3 bases and the J gene lost 8 bases, with 13 bases spanning the gap. The CDR3 spells CASSLGGGNGYTF. CDR3 nucleotides: TGTGCCAGCAGTTTGGGCGGGGGGAACGGCTACACCTTC.

The chain joins TRBV19 to TRBJ2-5; D ambiguous. CDR3 length equals 11 residues. The germline V gene has CDR1 LNHDA and CDR2 SQIVND (reference sequence). Trimming stripped 6 bases from V and 5 bases from J, with 7 bases between. Written as DNA, the CDR3 is TGTGCCAGTAGCTTAGGGGAGACCCAGTACTTC. Translation: CASSLGETQYF.

The CDR3 DNA reads TGTGCCAGCAGTATGGGGGGGTGGAGACAGCCCCAGCATTTT. It encodes CASSMGGWRQPQHF. The chain recombines TRBV7-2 with TRBJ1-5, with D maybe TRBD1 (5 bases). Trimming took off 6 bases at V and 7 bases at J, with 16 bases between the two ends. Germline CDR1 SGHTA, CDR2 FQGNSA. The length of the CDR3 is 14 residues. The entire variable domain, with the rest obtained from reference TRBV7-2 and TRBJ1-5, is as follows: GAGVSQSPSNKVTEKGKDVELRCDPISGHTALYWYRQSLGQGLEFLIYFQGNSAPDKSGLPSDRFSAERTGGSVSTLTIQRTQQEDSAVYLCASSMGGWRQPQHFGDGTRLSIL.

This rearrangement joins TRBV19 to TRBJ1-2; D is ambiguous. V lost 5 bases and J lost 1, with 5 bases in between. CDR3 length equals 12 residues. CDR1 is LNHDA, CDR2 SQIVND, per germline (reference sequence). This chain's CDR3 is CASSPGNYGYTF. The CDR3 DNA follows: TGTGCCAGTAGTCCGGGTAACTATGGCTACACCTTC.

The chain uses TRBV9 and TRBJ1-2, with D uncertain. This CDR3 spans 13 amino acids. Germline loops: CDR1 SGDLS, CDR2 YYNGEE. V shed 4 bases and J shed 4 bases, with 11 bases lying between them. In nucleotides, the CDR3 is TGTGCCAGCAGCCTTTCTATGAGCTATGGCTACACCTTC. As protein: CASSLSMSYGYTF.

In DNA form, the CDR3 reads TGTGCCAGCAGGACAGGGGGCCCTAACTATGGCTACACCTTC. This encodes CASRTGGPNYGYTF. The chain carries TRBV6-5 and TRBJ1-2; 10 nucleotides match TRBD1. CDR1 and CDR2 (germline): MNHEY, SVGAGI. The CDR3 has 14 amino acids. The V and J ends lost 6 bases and 0 bases, in that order; junction bases with no gene match: 1.

The V and J genes are TRBV19 and TRBJ2-3; the match to TRBD2 covers 8 bases. Looked up from germline, CDR1 is LNHDA and CDR2 is SQIVND (reference sequence). With 5 bases clipped from V and 1 base from J, the junction kept 11 bases outside the gene matches. The CDR3 extends over 17 amino acids. The CDR3 DNA follows: TGTGCCAGTAGTCGGGACTTCCCGGGGGGGGGCACAGATACGCAGTATTTT. Translated: CASSRDFPGGGTDTQYF.

This chain uses TRBV30 with TRBJ1-5; no definite D call. Germline V gene sequence: CDR1 GTSNPN, CDR2 SVGIG (reference sequence). The CDR3 runs 14 residues. Trimming removed 4 bases at V and 4 bases at J, with 14 bases between. In DNA form, the CDR3 reads TGTGCCTGGACCCGGTTAGGTCAAAATCAGCCCCAGCATTTT. This gives the protein CAWTRLGQNQPQHF.

The gene calls are TRBV28 and TRBJ2-1, with TRBD2 identical over 10 bases. Germline assignment: CDR1 MDHEN and CDR2 SYDVKM. This CDR3 has 14 residues. V was pared by 6 bases and J by 8 bases, with 7 bases of the junction left unmatched. CDR3 protein: CASSSGGAADEQFF. CDR3 in DNA: TGTGCCAGCAGCAGCGGGGGGGCGGCCGATGAGCAGTTCTTC.

The chain is built from TRBV7-2 and TRBJ1-3; D is uncertain. The CDR3 covers 15 residues. With 5 bases removed from V and 0 bases from J, the gap between germline ends came to 11 bases. CDR1 and CDR2 from the germline V gene are SGHTA and FQGNSA. CDR3 residues: CASSTGLYSGNTIYF. CDR3 sequence (DNA): TGTGCCAGCAGCACCGGACTTTACTCTGGAAACACCATATATTTT. The full variable domain, completed using reference TRBV7-2 and TRBJ1-3, is GAGVSQSPSNKVTEKGKDVELRCDPISGHTALYWYRQSLGQGLEFLIYFQGNSAPDKSGLPSDRFSAERTGGSVSTLTIQRTQQEDSAVYLCASSTGLYSGNTIYFGEGSWLTVV.